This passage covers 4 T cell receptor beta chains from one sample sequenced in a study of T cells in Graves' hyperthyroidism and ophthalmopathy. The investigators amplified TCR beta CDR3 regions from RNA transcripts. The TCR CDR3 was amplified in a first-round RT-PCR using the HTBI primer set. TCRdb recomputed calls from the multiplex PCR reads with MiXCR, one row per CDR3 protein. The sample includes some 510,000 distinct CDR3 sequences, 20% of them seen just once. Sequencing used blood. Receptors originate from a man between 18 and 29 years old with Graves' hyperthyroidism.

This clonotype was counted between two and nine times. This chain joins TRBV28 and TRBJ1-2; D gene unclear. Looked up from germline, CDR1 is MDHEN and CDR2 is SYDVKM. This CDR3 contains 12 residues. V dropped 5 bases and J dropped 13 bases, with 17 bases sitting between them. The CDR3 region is CASSPGRPSRTF. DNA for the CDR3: TGTGCCAGCAGTCCTGGGCGTCCATCTCGCACCTTC.

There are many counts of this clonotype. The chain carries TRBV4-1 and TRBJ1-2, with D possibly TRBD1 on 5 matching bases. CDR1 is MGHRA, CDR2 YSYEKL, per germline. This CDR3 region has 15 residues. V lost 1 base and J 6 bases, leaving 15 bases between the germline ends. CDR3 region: CASSQAGGDFHGYTF. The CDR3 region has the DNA TGCGCCAGCAGCCAAGCGGGCGGGGACTTTCATGGCTACACCTTC.

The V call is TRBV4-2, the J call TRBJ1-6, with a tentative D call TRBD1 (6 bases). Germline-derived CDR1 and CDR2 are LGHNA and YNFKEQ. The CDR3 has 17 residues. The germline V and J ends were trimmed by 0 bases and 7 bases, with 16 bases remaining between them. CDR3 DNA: TGTGCCAGCAGCCAAGACTTCCGGGACAAGGCCAATTCACCCCTCCACTTT. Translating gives CASSQDFRDKANSPLHF.

CDR3 protein: CSVPASGAYEQYF. CDR3 coding DNA: TGCAGCGTCCCTGCTAGCGGGGCATACGAGCAGTACTTC. V usage is TRBV29-1 and J usage is TRBJ2-7; 9 bases match TRBD2. Germline V gives CDR1 SQVTM, CDR2 ANQGSEA. The CDR3 has 13 amino acids. The V and J ends lost 6 bases and 4 bases, in that order; junction bases with no gene match: 7.